The clone carrying this T cell receptor delta chain was observed a single time. V shed 2 bases, J shed 0 bases, and the junction held 43 bases outside the gene matches. The CDR3 is made up of 29 amino acids. In germline, CDR1 is TSWWSYY, CDR2 QGS. This specimen belongs to a study of gamma-delta chains in newborns, infants, children. Study details: Microbial exposure reportedly drives polyclonal innate γδ T cell expansion after birth.

TCRdb reanalyzed the reads using CATT. The sample yields several thousand delta-chain clones, 30% to 40% seen once. The specimen was blood. V is TRDV1 and J is TRDJ1; TRDD3 matches 9 bases. The TCR was taken from a child who received the measles vaccine. This CDR3 reads CALGEKPVSKFVGFSEFFLLGEYTDKLIF. Written as DNA, the CDR3 is TGTGCTCTTGGGGAAAAGCCCGTCTCCAAATTCGTTGGGTTTAGTGAGTTTTTTTTACTGGGGGAATACACCGATAAACTCATCTTT.